The clone carrying this T cell receptor beta chain was seen repeatedly, ten times or more. Its antigen remains unknown. Trimming removed 7 bases at V and 1 base at J, with 7 bases between. The CDR3 is made up of 11 amino acids. Germline CDR1 is DFQATT and CDR2 is SNEGSKA (reference sequence). TCR beta libraries were built with iRepertoire HTBI primers and Arm-PCR of CDR3 regions. TCRdb re-called the multiplex PCR reads with MiXCR, one entry per CDR3 protein. Of around 400,000 distinct CDR3 sequences in the sample, around 16% were seen once. This sample was taken from a study of regulatory T cells in long-lasting Graves disease. At the level of the study: Antithyroid drug use was under 3 months in newly diagnosed Graves' patients.

Study results and caveats: Persistent patients shared about 3,000 public clonotypes among themselves. Newly diagnosed patients shared fewer, at 900 to 1,000. Graves' patients with persistent disease showed TCR diversity lower than patients newly diagnosed.

Regarding time point: newly diagnosed GD, antithyroid drugs for less than 3 months. Preparation of the TCR library used RNA extracted from PBMCs. This sample comprised peripheral blood mononuclear cells (PBMCs), obtained at new diagnosis, from a patient treated with antithyroid drugs. The clonotype comes from a female donor with Graves disease. The V and J genes are TRBV20-1 and TRBJ1-1; tentatively, D is TRBD1 (5 bases). The CDR3 DNA reads as TGCAGTGGGGGGGGGAACACTGAAGCTTTCTTT. Translated: CSGGGNTEAFF.